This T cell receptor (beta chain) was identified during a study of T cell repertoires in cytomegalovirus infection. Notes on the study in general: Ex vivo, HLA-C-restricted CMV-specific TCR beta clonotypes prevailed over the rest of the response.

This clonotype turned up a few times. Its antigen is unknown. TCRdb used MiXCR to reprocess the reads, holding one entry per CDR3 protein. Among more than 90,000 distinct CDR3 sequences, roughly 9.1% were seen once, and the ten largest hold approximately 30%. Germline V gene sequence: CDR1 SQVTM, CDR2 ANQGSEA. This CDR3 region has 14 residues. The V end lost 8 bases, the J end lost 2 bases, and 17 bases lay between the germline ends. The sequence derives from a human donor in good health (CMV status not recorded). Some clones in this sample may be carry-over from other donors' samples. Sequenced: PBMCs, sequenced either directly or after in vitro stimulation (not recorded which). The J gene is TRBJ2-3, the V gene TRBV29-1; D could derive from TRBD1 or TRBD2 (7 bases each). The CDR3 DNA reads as TGCAGCAGCTCAGGGGGGGAGGTCACAGATACGCAGTATTTT. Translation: CSSSGGEVTDTQYF.